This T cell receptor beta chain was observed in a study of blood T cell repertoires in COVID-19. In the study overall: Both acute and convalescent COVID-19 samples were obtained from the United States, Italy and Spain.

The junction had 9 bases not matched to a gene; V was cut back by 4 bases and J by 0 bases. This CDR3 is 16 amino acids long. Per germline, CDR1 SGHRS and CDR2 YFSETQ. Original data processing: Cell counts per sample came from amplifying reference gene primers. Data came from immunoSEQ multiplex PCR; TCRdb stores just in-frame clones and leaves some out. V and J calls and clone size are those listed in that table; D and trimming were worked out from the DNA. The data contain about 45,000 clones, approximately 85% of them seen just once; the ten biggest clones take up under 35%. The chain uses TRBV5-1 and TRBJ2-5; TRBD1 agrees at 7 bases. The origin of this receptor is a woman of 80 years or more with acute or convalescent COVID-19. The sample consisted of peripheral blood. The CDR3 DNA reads TGCGCCAGCAGCGCGAGGGGGCTGCAATACCAAGAGACCCAGTACTTC. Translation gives CASSARGLQYQETQYF.